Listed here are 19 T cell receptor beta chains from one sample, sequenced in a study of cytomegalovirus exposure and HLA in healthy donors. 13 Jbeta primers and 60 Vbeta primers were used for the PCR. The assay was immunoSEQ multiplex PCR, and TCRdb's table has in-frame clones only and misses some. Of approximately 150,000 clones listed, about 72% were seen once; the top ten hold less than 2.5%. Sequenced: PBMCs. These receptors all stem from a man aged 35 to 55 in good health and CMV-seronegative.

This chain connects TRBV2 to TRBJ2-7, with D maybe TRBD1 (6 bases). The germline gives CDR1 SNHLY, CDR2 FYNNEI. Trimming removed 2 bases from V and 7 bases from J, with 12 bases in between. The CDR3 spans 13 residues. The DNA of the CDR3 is TGTGCCAGCAGTGAAACAGGGCCCTGGGAGCAGTACTTC. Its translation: CASSETGPWEQYF.

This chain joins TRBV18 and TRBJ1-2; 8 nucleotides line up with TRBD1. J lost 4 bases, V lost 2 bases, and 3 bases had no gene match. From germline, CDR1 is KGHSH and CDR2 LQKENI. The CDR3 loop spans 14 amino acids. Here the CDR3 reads CASSPSDRAYGYTF. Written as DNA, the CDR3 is TGTGCCAGCTCACCATCGGACAGGGCCTATGGCTACACCTTC. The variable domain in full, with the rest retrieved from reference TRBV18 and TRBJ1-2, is NAGVMQNPRHLVRRRGQEARLRCSPMKGHSHVYWYRQLPEEGLKFMVYLQKENIIDESGMPKERFSAEFPKEGPSILRIQQVVRGDSAAYFCASSPSDRAYGYTFGSGTRLTVV.

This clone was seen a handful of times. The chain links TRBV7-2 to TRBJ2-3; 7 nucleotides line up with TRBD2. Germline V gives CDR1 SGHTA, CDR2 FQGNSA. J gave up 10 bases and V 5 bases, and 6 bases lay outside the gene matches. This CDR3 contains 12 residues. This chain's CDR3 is CASSPTGRAQYF. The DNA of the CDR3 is TGTGCCAGCAGCCCAACGGGGAGGGCGCAGTATTTT.

CDR3 residues: CAWGQGAGAEAFF. CDR3 bases: TGTGCCTGGGGACAGGGGGCTGGGGCTGAAGCTTTCTTT. This sequence joins TRBV30 and TRBJ1-1; 11 bases map to TRBD1. The CDR3 has 13 amino acids. V trimming: 5 bases; J trimming: 6 bases; junction bases outside the gene matches: 5. CDR1 is GTSNPN, CDR2 SVGIG, per germline (reference sequence).

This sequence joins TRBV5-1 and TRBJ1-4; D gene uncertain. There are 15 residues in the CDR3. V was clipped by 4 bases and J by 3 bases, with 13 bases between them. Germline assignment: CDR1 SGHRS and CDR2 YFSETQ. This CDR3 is CASSTLQLPNEKLFF. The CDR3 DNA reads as TGCGCCAGCAGCACATTACAGTTGCCTAATGAAAAACTGTTTTTT. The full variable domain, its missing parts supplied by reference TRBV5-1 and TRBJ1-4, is KAGVTQTPRYLIKTRGQQVTLSCSPISGHRSVSWYQQTPGQGLQFLFEYFSETQRNKGNFPGRFSGRQFSNSRSEMNVSTLELGDSALYLCASSTLQLPNEKLFFGSGTQLSVL.

Here the CDR3 reads CASSPVGNGDQETQYF. The CDR3 nucleotides read TGTGCCAGCAGCCCCGTCGGTAACGGGGACCAAGAGACCCAGTACTTC. This rearrangement joins TRBV5-6 to TRBJ2-5; D may be TRBD2 (5 bases). Trimming left V 4 bases short and J 0 bases short, with 16 bases between. The CDR3 is made up of 16 amino acids. Germline-derived CDR1 and CDR2 are SGHDT and YYEEEE.

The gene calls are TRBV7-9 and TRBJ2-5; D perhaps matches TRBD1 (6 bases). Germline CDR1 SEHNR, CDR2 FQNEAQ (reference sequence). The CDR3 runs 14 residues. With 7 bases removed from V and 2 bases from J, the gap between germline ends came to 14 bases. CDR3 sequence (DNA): TGTGCCAGCACGACAGGTTGGTCGCAAGAGACCCAGTACTTC. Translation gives CASTTGWSQETQYF. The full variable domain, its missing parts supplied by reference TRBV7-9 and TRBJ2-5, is DTGVSQNPRHKITKRGQNVTFRCDPISEHNRLYWYRQTLGQGPEFLTYFQNEAQLEKSRLLSDRFSAERPKGSFSTLEIQRTEQGDSAMYLCASTTGWSQETQYFGPGTRLLVL.

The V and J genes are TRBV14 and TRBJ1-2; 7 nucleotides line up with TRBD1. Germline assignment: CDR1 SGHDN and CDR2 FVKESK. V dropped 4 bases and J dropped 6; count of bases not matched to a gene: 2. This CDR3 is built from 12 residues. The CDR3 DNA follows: TGTGCCAGCAGCCTCACAGGGGATGGCTACACCTTC. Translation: CASSLTGDGYTF.

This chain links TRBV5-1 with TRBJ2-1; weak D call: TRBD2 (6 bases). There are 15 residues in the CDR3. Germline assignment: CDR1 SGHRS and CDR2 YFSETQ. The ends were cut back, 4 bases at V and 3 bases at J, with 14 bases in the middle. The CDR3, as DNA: TGCGCCAGCAGCCCGGGGGAAAGGGACTACAATGAGCAGTTCTTC. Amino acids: CASSPGERDYNEQFF.

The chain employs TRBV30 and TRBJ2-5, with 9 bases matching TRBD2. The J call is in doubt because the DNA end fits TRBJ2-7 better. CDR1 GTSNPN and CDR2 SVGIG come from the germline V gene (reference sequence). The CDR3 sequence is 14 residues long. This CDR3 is CAWSYSGSSYEQYF. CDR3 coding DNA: TGTGCCTGGTCCTATAGCGGGAGCTCCTACGAGCAGTACTTC.

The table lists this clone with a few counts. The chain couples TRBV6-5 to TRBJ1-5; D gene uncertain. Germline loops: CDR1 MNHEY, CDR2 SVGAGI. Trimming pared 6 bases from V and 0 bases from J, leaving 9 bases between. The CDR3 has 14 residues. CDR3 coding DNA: TGTGCCAGCAGGCCCGCGGATAGCAATCAGCCCCAGCATTTT. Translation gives CASRPADSNQPQHF.

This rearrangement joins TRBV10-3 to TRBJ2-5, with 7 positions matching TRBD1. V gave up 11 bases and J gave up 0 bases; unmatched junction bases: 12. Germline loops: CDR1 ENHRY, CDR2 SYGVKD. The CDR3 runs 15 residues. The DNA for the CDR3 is TGTGCCTCCACTGGGTCGGGACAGAACCAAGAGACCCAGTACTTC. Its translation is CASTGSGQNQETQYF.

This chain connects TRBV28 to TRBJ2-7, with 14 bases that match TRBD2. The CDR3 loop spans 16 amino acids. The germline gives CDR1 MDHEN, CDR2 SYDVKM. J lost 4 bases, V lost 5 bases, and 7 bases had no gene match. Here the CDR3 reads CASSPVGLAGVYEQYF. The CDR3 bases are TGTGCCAGCAGTCCAGTGGGACTAGCGGGAGTATACGAGCAGTACTTC.

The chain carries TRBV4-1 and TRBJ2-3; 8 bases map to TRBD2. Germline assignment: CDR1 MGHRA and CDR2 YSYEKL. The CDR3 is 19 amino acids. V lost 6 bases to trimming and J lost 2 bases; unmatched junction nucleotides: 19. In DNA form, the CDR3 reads TGCGCCAGCAGTGGGGCGGGGGGCGATCTAGTCAAACACACAGATACGCAGTATTTT. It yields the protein CASSGAGGDLVKHTDTQYF.

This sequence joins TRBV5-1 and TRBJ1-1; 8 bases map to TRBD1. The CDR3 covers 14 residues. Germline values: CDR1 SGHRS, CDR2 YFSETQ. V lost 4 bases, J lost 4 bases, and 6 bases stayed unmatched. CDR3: CASSGQGEATEAFF. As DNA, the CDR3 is TGCGCCAGCAGCGGACAGGGAGAGGCCACTGAAGCTTTCTTT.

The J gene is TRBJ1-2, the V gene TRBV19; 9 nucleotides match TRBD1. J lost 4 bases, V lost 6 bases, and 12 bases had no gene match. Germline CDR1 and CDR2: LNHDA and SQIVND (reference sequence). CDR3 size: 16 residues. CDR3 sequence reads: CASRRTGTGSGYGYTF. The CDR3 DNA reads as TGTGCCAGTAGACGAACAGGGACAGGGTCTGGCTATGGCTACACCTTC.

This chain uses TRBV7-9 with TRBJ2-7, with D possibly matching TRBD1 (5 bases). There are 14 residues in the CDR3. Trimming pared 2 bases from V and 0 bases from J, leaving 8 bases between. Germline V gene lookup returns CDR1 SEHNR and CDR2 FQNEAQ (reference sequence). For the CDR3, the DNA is TGTGCCAGCAGCTTAACAGGCCTCTCCTACGAGCAGTACTTC. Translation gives CASSLTGLSYEQYF.

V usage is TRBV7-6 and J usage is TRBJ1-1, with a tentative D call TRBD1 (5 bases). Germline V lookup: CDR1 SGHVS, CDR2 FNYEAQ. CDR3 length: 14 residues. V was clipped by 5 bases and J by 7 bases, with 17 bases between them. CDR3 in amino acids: CASSPRGGAGEAFF. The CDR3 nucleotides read TGTGCCAGCAGCCCAAGGGGAGGGGCAGGTGAAGCTTTCTTT.

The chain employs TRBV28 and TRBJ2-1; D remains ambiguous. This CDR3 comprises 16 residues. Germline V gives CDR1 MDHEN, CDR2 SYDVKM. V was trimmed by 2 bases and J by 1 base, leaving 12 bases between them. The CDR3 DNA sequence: TGTGCCAGCAGTTTACAGTCCTCCGGGTCCTACAATGAGCAGTTCTTC. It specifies CASSLQSSGSYNEQFF.